This TCR beta chain is from a study of OX40 agonist ivuxolimab in advanced cancers. Turning to the overall study: The costimulatory receptor OX40 (CD134) was targeted by ivuxolimab, a fully human IgG2 agonistic monoclonal antibody. Intravenous ivuxolimab was administered to patients every 2 weeks at six dose levels: 0.01, 0.1, 0.3, 1.5, 3 and 10 mg/kg. Of the 50 or so patients in dose escalation, about 20 had hepatocellular carcinoma, some 15 had melanoma, 9 had renal cell carcinoma and 9 had head and neck cancer. The dose-escalation cohort was 82.7% male with a mean age of around 62 years, ranging from roughly 23 to 85. Prior anti-PD-1, anti-PD-L1 or anti-CTLA-4 therapy was permitted, and about 40% of dose-escalation patients had received checkpoint inhibitors. Partial responses were achieved by three dose-escalation patients, of whom one had hepatocellular carcinoma and two had cutaneous melanoma. Peripheral TCRbeta sequencing aimed to test whether ivuxolimab altered TCR sequence diversity and caused clonal T-cell expansion. The paper describes the monotherapy dose-escalation part (N of about 54 patients) of the phase I trial of ivuxolimab.

The CDR3 has 12 amino acids, counting the end cysteine and phenylalanine. Only the CDR3 DNA is retained, 36 bases long and in frame from the first base. V and J are truncated by 5 bases and 2 bases respectively, leaving an intervening sequence of 5 bases. For CDR1 and CDR2, the germline V gene lists SGHNT and YENEEA. Of note for this clone: There is no known antigen for this receptor. The sample holds no much larger clone one base away, and base qualities are not on file.

Genomic DNA was extracted from sorted cells for sequencing of the TCRbeta CDR3 region. The immunoSEQ Assay was used to sequence the TCRbeta CDR3 regions. TCRdb took over this immuneACCESS table, retaining in-frame rearrangements with V and J assigned. Such tables are incomplete; in checked studies, under half of the missing clones stem from an unresolved V gene, and the remainder is unexplained. Across this sample there are around 86,000 clones, with about 93% seen only once. The ten largest clones represent roughly an eighth of the sample. What the authors observed across the whole study: At doses of 0.1 to 3.0 mg/kg, clonal expansion of both CD4+ and CD8+ T cells in blood was seen between baseline and week 6. After ivuxolimab, CD8+ T cells had more expanded clones than CD4+ T cells on average. The antigen specificity of the clonally expanded peripheral T cells was not determined. In the 0.1-3.0 mg/kg groups, partial responders had among the lowest normalized peripheral clonal expansion, particularly in CD8+ T cells. Low levels of normalized T-cell clonal expansion were also seen in some patients who did not respond.

Patients with a history of autoimmune disease or receiving systemic immunosuppression were excluded from the trial. Peripheral blood for TCR sequencing was collected from all dose cohorts at baseline, on cycle 4 day 1, and on cycle 7 day 1. The samples were taken from a phase I, first-in-human, multicenter, open-label dose-escalation trial of ivuxolimab. The trial enrolled adults with locally advanced or metastatic head and neck squamous cell, hepatocellular, melanoma or renal cell carcinoma. Before TCR sequencing, CD4+ T cells and CD8+ T cells from peripheral blood were sorted into separate populations.

This sample comprised CD4+ or CD8+ T cells sorted from blood, obtained in a trial of the OX40 agonist ivuxolimab. This chain joins TRBV11-3 to TRBJ2-3; no D segment can be confidently identified. The origin of this receptor is an adult with an advanced solid tumor such as melanoma, head and neck, liver or kidney cancer. Here is the DNA: TGTGCCAGCAGCGCCCCCACAGATACGCAGTATTTT. Its protein is CASSAPTDTQYF.